This is a list of T cell receptor beta chains from one sample in a study of T-cell reconstitution after alpha-beta-depleted transplantation in children. TCRdb re-analysed the PCR reads in MiXCR, keeping a single row per CDR3 protein. The table shows roughly 190,000 distinct CDR3 sequences, with roughly 14% occurring only once. The specimen comprised PBMCs from the stem cell graft donor, sampled from the stem cell graft. These receptors originate from a human donor who donated a stem cell graft to a child with acute lymphoblastic leukemia. Each CDR3 is given with its conserved first and last residue. A D gene is named only where the DNA matches it firmly. Rows may omit the clone size; those that give it use once, few, many or a size class.

clone_size	d_call	j_call	cdr3_length	v_call	cdr3_aa	cdr3_nt
few	TRBD2	TRBJ2-1	21	TRBV4-1	CASSQYSQEGLAGVFYNEQFF	TGCGCCAGCAGCCAATATTCACAAGAGGGACTAGCGGGAGTATTTTACAATGAGCAGTTCTTC
few	TRBD2	TRBJ2-3	14	TRBV2	CASSVAGATDTQYF	TGTGCCAGCAGTGTAGCGGGGGCCACAGATACGCAGTATTTT
few	-	TRBJ2-5	15	TRBV5-1	CASSTQGSGAETQYF	TGCGCCAGCAGTACGCAGGGGAGTGGGGCAGAGACCCAGTACTTC
few	-	TRBJ2-7	15	TRBV6-5	CASSSSTWGAYEQYF	TGTGCCAGCAGTTCCTCCACCTGGGGGGCCTACGAGCAGTACTTC
many	TRBD2	TRBJ2-7	15	TRBV20-1	CSAPSPTSGSYEQYF	TGCAGTGCTCCGTCCCCCACTAGCGGGAGCTACGAGCAGTACTTC
many	-	TRBJ2-1	13	TRBV7-9	CASSLGSGDEQFF	TGTGCCAGCAGCTTAGGATCCGGCGATGAGCAGTTCTTC
many	TRBD1	TRBJ2-7	16	TRBV5-6	CASSFVLGDRSYEQYF	TGTGCCAGCAGCTTTGTCTTAGGGGACAGGTCCTACGAGCAGTACTTC
many	TRBD1	TRBJ2-2	17	TRBV7-6	CASSRIPGQGNTGELFF	TGTGCCAGCAGCCGCATACCGGGACAGGGGAACACCGGGGAGCTGTTTTTT
-	-	TRBJ2-7	12	TRBV12-3/TRBV12-4	CASASSVNEQYF	TGTGCCAGCGCCTCTAGCGTCAACGAGCAGTACTTC
many	TRBD2	TRBJ2-1	15	TRBV27	CASSWGTSGRDEQFF	TGTGCCAGCAGCTGGGGGACTAGCGGGAGGGATGAGCAGTTCTTC
many	-	TRBJ2-4	13	TRBV5-1	CASSQDGGNIQYF	TGCGCCAGCAGTCAGGATGGCGGAAACATTCAGTACTTC
many	TRBD1	TRBJ2-3	12	TRBV20-1	CSANRGTDTQYF	TGCAGTGCGAACAGGGGGACAGATACGCAGTATTTT
many	-	TRBJ2-7	14	TRBV13	CASSPGAEEGEQYF	TGTGCCAGCAGCCCCGGGGCGGAGGAGGGCGAGCAGTACTTC
many	-	TRBJ2-1	13	TRBV20-1	CSAPRDTLNEQFF	TGCAGTGCTCCCCGGGACACCCTCAATGAGCAGTTCTTC
-	-	TRBJ2-7	15	TRBV20-1	CSAKQFDISGDEQYF	TGCAGTGCTAAGCAGTTCGACATATCCGGGGACGAGCAGTACTTC
few	-	TRBJ1-1	15	TRBV27	CASNKGRGRITEAFF	TGTGCCAGCAATAAAGGGCGGGGGCGAATCACTGAAGCTTTCTTT
many	-	TRBJ2-3	11	TRBV12-3/TRBV12-4	CASSLSDTQYF	TGTGCCAGCAGTTTGTCCGATACGCAGTATTTT
many	-	TRBJ1-1	15	TRBV12-3/TRBV12-4	CASSLAFGGNTEAFF	TGTGCCAGCAGTTTAGCGTTCGGGGGCAACACTGAAGCTTTCTTT
-	-	TRBJ1-4	16	TRBV21-1	CASSKEDRGEGEKLFF	TGTGCCAGCAGCAAAGAGGACAGGGGAGAGGGTGAAAAACTGTTTTTT
many	TRBD2	TRBJ2-3	17	TRBV6-1	CASRKLGLAAPADTQYF	TGTGCCAGCAGGAAATTGGGACTAGCGGCCCCAGCAGATACGCAGTATTTT
-	-	TRBJ1-1	14	TRBV5-5	CASSSGTTNTEAFF	TGTGCCAGCAGTTCCGGGACAACGAACACTGAAGCTTTCTTT
few	-	TRBJ1-2	11	TRBV29-1	CSARTDYGYTF	TGCAGCGCCAGGACGGACTATGGCTACACCTTC
many	-	TRBJ2-5	13	TRBV28	CASSPAEEETQYF	TGTGCCAGCAGCCCGGCGGAGGAAGAGACCCAGTACTTC
many	-	TRBJ2-7	16	TRBV4-1	CASTPSPGDGTYEQYF	TGCGCCAGCACCCCGTCTCCCGGGGACGGTACCTACGAGCAGTACTTC
many	TRBD2	TRBJ2-5	15	TRBV5-4	CASSEGLAGQETQYF	TGTGCCAGCAGCGAGGGACTAGCGGGGCAAGAGACCCAGTACTTC
many	-	TRBJ2-2	12	TRBV5-1	CASSNDPGELFF	TGCGCCAGCAGCAATGATCCCGGGGAGCTGTTTTTT
few	TRBD1	TRBJ1-5	16	TRBV7-6	CASSLGAQGGNQPQHF	TGTGCCAGCAGCTTAGGAGCCCAGGGGGGCAATCAGCCCCAGCATTTT
many	-	TRBJ2-3	12	TRBV6-5	CASARGTDTQYF	TGTGCCAGCGCGCGGGGCACAGATACGCAGTATTTT
-	-	TRBJ2-7	13	TRBV29-1	CSAVGGLAYEQYF	TGCAGCGCGGTGGGGGGGCTGGCCTACGAGCAGTACTTC
-	-	TRBJ1-3	15	TRBV7-9	CASSFQGPPGNTIYF	TGTGCCAGCAGCTTTCAGGGGCCCCCTGGAAACACCATATATTTT
many	TRBD2	TRBJ2-5	13	TRBV11-2	CASRTPGGETQYF	TGTGCCTCTCGGACTCCGGGAGGGGAGACCCAGTACTTC
-	TRBD1	TRBJ2-1	14	TRBV29-1	CSVPTGVFYNEQFF	TGCAGCGTTCCGACAGGGGTCTTTTACAATGAGCAGTTCTTC
many	-	TRBJ2-2	12	TRBV29-1	CSVVAPRGELFF	TGCAGCGTTGTAGCCCCCAGAGGGGAGCTGTTTTTT
many	-	TRBJ2-7	11	TRBV5-6	CASSLFDEQYF	TGTGCCAGCAGCTTGTTTGACGAGCAGTACTTC
many	TRBD2	TRBJ2-1	16	TRBV5-1	CASSPIVVSGSDEQFF	TGCGCCAGCAGCCCAATAGTCGTTAGCGGGAGCGATGAGCAGTTCTTC
many	-	TRBJ1-1	14	TRBV3-1	CASSPRSGGTEAFF	TGTGCCAGCAGCCCCCGTAGCGGTGGCACTGAAGCTTTCTTT
many	TRBD1	TRBJ1-4	19	TRBV27	CASSFRVTDRGGDSEKLFF	TGTGCCAGCAGTTTTAGAGTCACGGACAGGGGGGGGGACTCGGAAAAACTGTTTTTT